This is a list of T cell receptor beta chains from one sample in a study of blood T cell repertoires in COVID-19. Repertoires were generated with immunoSEQ multiplex PCR, while TCRdb's copy carries only in-frame clones and drops some. The sample includes around 130,000 clones, around 84% of them seen just once. The sample taken for sequencing was PBMCs or T cells enriched from blood (not recorded which). The receptors originated from a man in his forties or fifties with acute COVID-19. Both conserved end residues are part of each CDR3. A D gene is named only where the DNA matches it firmly. Size tells how often a clone was seen (once, few, many) or the class of an expanded clone, and some rows leave it out.

v_gene	abundance	d_gene	j_gene	CDR3nt	CDR3aa
TRBV7-9	NA	NA	TRBJ1-2	TGTGCCAGCAGCTTTTTTGGGGCAGGGTACTATGGCTACACCTTC	CASSFFGAGYYGYTF
TRBV27	NA	NA	TRBJ2-7	TGTGCCAGTTCTCCGGGTCCATTTGCGGGCGAGCAGTACTTC	CASSPGPFAGEQYF
TRBV5-1	NA	TRBD1	TRBJ2-7	TGCGCCAGCAGCTTGGGTGGGACAGGGGGGTACGAGCAGTACTTC	CASSLGGTGGYEQYF
TRBV5-1	NA	TRBD2	TRBJ2-1	TGCGCCAGCGGGCTAGCGGGAGGGAATGAGCAGTTCTTC	CASGLAGGNEQFF
TRBV5-1	once	NA	TRBJ1-6	TGCGCCAGCAGCTTCGGTAGGACAGATTCACCCCTCCACTTT	CASSFGRTDSPLHF
TRBV6-5	NA	TRBD1	TRBJ2-1	TGTGCCAGCAGTTACTTAGGACAGGGGACACCTCGTGAGCAGTTCTTC	CASSYLGQGTPREQFF
TRBV3-1/TRBV3-2	NA	NA	TRBJ2-2	TGTGCCAGCAGCCAAGTCACGGCCGGGGAGCTGTTTTTT	CASSQVTAGELFF
TRBV30	NA	NA	TRBJ2-5	TGTGCCTGGAGTGGAGCGGAGACCCAGTACTTC	CAWSGAETQYF
TRBV30	NA	NA	TRBJ2-7	TGTGCCTGGAGTAGGCAGGTGGCACCCGAGCAGTACTTC	CAWSRQVAPEQYF
TRBV6-5	NA	NA	TRBJ1-2	TGTGCCAGCAGTCCGACCGACAGGTTCGGCTACACCTTC	CASSPTDRFGYTF
TRBV6-5	NA	TRBD1	TRBJ1-1	TGTGCCAGCAGCAGGGGGCTCGTGAACACTGAAGCTTTCTTT	CASSRGLVNTEAFF
TRBV27	NA	TRBD1	TRBJ1-6	TGTGCCAGCAGTTTAAGGGGACAGGGAATGTCACCCCTCCACTTT	CASSLRGQGMSPLHF
TRBV7-9	NA	NA	TRBJ2-1	TGTGCCAGCAGCTTATCCCTCCGATTCGGGCAGTTCTTC	CASSLSLRFGQFF
TRBV2	once	NA	TRBJ1-5	TGTGCCAGCAGGGTCGGTCGGGGCAATCAGCCCCAGCATTTT	CASRVGRGNQPQHF
TRBV7-3	NA	NA	TRBJ1-6	TGTGCCAGCAGCTCTGGACAGTATAATTCACCCCTCCACTTT	CASSSGQYNSPLHF
TRBV5-4	NA	NA	TRBJ2-2	TGTGCCAGCAGCCCAGGGGGGCGAAGCGGGGAGCTGTTTTTT	CASSPGGRSGELFF
TRBV5-1	NA	TRBD1	TRBJ2-7	TGCGCCAGTAGGGAAGGACAGGGGGGGGGCGAGCAGTACTTC	CASREGQGGGEQYF
TRBV5-1	NA	TRBD1	TRBJ1-3	TGCGCCAGCAGCTTGGGACAGGGGGCGATGAACACCATATATTTT	CASSLGQGAMNTIYF
TRBV19	NA	TRBD1	TRBJ2-1	TGTGCCAGTACCGCAATGACAGGGGGTTTGAGGAATGAGCAGTTCTTC	CASTAMTGGLRNEQFF
TRBV7-8	NA	NA	TRBJ1-4	TGTGCCAGCAGCCAACTACAGGGAGAGGGGGAAAAACTGTTTTTT	CASSQLQGEGEKLFF
TRBV10-3	few	TRBD1	TRBJ1-1	TGTGCCATCAGCGGGTCGACAGGGGGAGTTGAAGCTTTCTTT	CAISGSTGGVEAFF
TRBV5-4	NA	TRBD1	TRBJ1-2	TGTGCCAGCAGCTTGGGACAGGGGGAGGGCTATGGCTACACCTTC	CASSLGQGEGYGYTF
TRBV24-1	NA	TRBD2	TRBJ2-7	TGTGCCACCAGTGATGGGAGACTAGCGGGGCCCCTTACCTACGAGCAGTACTTC	CATSDGRLAGPLTYEQYF
TRBV19	NA	NA	TRBJ1-2	TGTGCCAGTAGTCCCCCCCAAGAGCTTTATGGCTACACCTTC	CASSPPQELYGYTF
TRBV24-1	once	TRBD1	TRBJ2-2	TGTGCCACTTGCAGGGGGTTCGCCGGGGAGCTGTTTTTT	CATCRGFAGELFF
TRBV30	NA	NA	TRBJ1-4	TGTGCCTGGAGTGTACTAGGACTGGGTATGATTTTT	CAWSVLGLGMIF
TRBV11-3	few	NA	TRBJ2-5	TGTGCCAGCAGCCCACCGGGAATCCAAGAGACCCAGTACTTC	CASSPPGIQETQYF
TRBV6-5	NA	NA	TRBJ1-2	TGTGCCAGCAGTTTCCAGGGCTATGGCTACACCTTC	CASSFQGYGYTF
TRBV6-5	NA	TRBD1	TRBJ1-2	TGTGCCACCCATAGGGGCGGGACAGGCCGTGGCTACACCTTC	CATHRGGTGRGYTF
TRBV19	NA	NA	TRBJ1-5	TGTGCCAGTAGTATCGGGAGGGGCCCGCCCCAGCATTTT	CASSIGRGPPQHF
TRBV5-5	once	NA	TRBJ2-3	TGTGCCAGCAGCCAGGTTCAGGATACGCAGTATTTT	CASSQVQDTQYF
TRBV19	few	TRBD1	TRBJ1-2	TGTGCCAGTAGTTCTCCTCGGACAGGGGCGGAAGGCTACACCTTC	CASSSPRTGAEGYTF
TRBV11-3	few	TRBD2	TRBJ2-2	TGTGCCAGCAGCTTCGGGGAGGGCCGAGGAACCGGGGAGCTGTTTTTT	CASSFGEGRGTGELFF
TRBV19	NA	TRBD1	TRBJ2-1	TGTGCCAGTACTAACCAGGGGGCATCCTACAATGAGCAGTTCTTC	CASTNQGASYNEQFF
TRBV5-8	NA	TRBD2	TRBJ2-7	TGTGCCAGCAGCTTGGACTACGGGCGAACCGGGACTAGCTACGAGCAGTACTTC	CASSLDYGRTGTSYEQYF
TRBV6-4	NA	NA	TRBJ2-3	TGTGCCAGCAGCGCGAGGGAGACAGATACGCAGTATTTT	CASSARETDTQYF
TRBV6-2/TRBV6-3	NA	NA	TRBJ1-5	TGTGCCAGCAGTTCCGGACAGCCATTAGGGCCCCAGCATTTT	CASSSGQPLGPQHF
TRBV7-3	NA	NA	TRBJ1-1	TGTGCCAGCAGTTTACAGGGGAACACTGAAGCTTTCTTT	CASSLQGNTEAFF
TRBV5-8	few	NA	TRBJ1-2	TGTGCCAGCAGCTTGGGACAGAGCTATGGCTACACCTTC	CASSLGQSYGYTF
TRBV10-2	NA	TRBD1	TRBJ1-3	TGCGCCAGCAGTGGGGACAGCGGACTCTCTGGAAACACCATATATTTT	CASSGDSGLSGNTIYF